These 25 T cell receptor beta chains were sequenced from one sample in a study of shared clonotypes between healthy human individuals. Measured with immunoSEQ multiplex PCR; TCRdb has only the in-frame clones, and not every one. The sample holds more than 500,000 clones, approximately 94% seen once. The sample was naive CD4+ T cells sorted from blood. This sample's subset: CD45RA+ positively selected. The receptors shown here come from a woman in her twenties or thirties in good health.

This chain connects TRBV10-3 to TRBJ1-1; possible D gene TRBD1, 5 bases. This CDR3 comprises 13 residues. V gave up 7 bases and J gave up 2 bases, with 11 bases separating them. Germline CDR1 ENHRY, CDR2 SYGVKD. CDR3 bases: TGTGCCATCACCCGGGACGCAAACACTGAAGCTTTCTTT. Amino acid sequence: CAITRDANTEAFF.

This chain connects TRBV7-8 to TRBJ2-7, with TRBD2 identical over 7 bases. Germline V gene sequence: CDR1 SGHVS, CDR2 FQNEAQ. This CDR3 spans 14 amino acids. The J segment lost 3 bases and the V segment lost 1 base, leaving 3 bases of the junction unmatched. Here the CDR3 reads CASSLGLADYEQYF. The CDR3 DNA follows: TGTGCCAGCAGCTTAGGCCTAGCGGACTACGAGCAGTACTTC. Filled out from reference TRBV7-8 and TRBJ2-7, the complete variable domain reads GAGVSQSPRYKVAKRGQDVALRCDPISGHVSLFWYQQALGQGPEFLTYFQNEAQLDKSGLPSDRFFAERPEGSVSTLKIQRTQQEDSAVYLCASSLGLADYEQYFGPGTRLTVT.

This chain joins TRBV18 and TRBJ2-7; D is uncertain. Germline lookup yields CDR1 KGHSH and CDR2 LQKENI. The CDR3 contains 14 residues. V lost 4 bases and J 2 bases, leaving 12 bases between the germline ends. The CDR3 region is CASSQRAGPYEQYF. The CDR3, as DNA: TGTGCCAGCTCACAACGGGCCGGACCCTACGAGCAGTACTTC. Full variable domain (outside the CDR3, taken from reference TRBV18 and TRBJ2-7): NAGVMQNPRHLVRRRGQEARLRCSPMKGHSHVYWYRQLPEEGLKFMVYLQKENIIDESGMPKERFSAEFPKEGPSILRIQQVVRGDSAAYFCASSQRAGPYEQYFGPGTRLTVT.

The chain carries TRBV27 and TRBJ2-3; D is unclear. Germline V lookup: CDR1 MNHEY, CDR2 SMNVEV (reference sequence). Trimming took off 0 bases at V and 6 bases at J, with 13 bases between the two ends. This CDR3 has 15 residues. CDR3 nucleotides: TGTGCCAGCAGTTTATCGACTTCCGTTGGGGATACGCAGTATTTT. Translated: CASSLSTSVGDTQYF.

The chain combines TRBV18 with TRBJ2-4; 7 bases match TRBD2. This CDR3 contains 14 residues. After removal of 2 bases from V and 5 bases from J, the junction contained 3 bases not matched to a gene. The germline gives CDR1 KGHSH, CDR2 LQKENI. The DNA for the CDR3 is TGTGCCAGCTCACCAGGGGAGGGGCAAAACATTCAGTACTTC. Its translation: CASSPGEGQNIQYF.

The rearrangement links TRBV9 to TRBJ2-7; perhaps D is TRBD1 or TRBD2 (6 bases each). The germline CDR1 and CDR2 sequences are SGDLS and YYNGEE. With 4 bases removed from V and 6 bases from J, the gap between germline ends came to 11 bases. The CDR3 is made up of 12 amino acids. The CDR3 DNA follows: TGTGCCAGCAGCCTAGGGGGAGGCGAGCAGTACTTC. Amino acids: CASSLGGGEQYF.

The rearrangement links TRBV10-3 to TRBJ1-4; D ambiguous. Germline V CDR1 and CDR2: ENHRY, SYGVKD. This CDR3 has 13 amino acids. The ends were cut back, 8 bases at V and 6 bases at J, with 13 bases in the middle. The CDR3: CAISAAQDEKLFF. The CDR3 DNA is TGTGCCATCTCGGCAGCACAAGATGAAAAACTGTTTTTT.

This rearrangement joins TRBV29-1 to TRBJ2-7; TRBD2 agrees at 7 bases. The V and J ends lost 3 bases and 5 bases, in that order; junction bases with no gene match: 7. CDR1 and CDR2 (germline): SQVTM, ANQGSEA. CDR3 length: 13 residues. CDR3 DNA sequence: TGCAGCGTTGAGCGGGAGAATTATGACGAGCAGTACTTC. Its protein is CSVERENYDEQYF.

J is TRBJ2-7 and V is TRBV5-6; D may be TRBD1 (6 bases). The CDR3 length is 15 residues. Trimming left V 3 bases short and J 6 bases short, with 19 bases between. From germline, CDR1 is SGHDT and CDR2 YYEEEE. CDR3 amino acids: CASSYLGTNQGEQYF. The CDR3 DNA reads TGTGCCAGCAGCTACCTCGGGACAAACCAGGGCGAGCAGTACTTC.

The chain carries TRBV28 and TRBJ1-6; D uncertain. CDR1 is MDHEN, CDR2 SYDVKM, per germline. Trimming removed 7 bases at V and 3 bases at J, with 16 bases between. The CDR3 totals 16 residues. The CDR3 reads CASMAGEEVYNSPLHF. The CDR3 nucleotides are TGTGCCAGCATGGCGGGTGAGGAGGTCTATAATTCACCCCTCCACTTT.

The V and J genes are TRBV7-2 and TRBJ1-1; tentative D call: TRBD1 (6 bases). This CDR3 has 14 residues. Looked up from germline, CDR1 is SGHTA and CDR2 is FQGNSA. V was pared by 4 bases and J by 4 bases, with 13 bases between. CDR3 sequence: CASSSQGLGTEAFF. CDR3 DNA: TGTGCCAGCAGCTCTCAGGGGCTGGGCACTGAAGCTTTCTTT.

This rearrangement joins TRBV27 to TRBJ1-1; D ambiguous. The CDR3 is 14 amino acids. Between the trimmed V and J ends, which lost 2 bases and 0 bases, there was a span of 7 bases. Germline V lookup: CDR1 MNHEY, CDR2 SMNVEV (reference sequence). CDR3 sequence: CASSLEAMNTEAFF. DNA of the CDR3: TGTGCCAGCAGTTTAGAGGCCATGAACACTGAAGCTTTCTTT.

The CDR3: CASSAAVVRALGDTQYF. The CDR3 region has the DNA TGCGCCAGCAGCGCCGCAGTAGTTAGGGCCCTGGGAGATACGCAGTATTTT. The chain links TRBV5-1 to TRBJ2-3; D gene ambiguous. The CDR3 totals 17 residues. Trimming stripped 4 bases from V and 5 bases from J, with 23 bases between. The germline gives CDR1 SGHRS, CDR2 YFSETQ.

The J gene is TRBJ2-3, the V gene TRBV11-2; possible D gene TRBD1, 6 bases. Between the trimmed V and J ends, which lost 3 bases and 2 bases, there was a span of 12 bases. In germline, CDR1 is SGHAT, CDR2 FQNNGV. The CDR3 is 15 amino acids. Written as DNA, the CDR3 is TGTGCCAGCAGCTTTAACAGGGTCCTCACAGATACGCAGTATTTT. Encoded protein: CASSFNRVLTDTQYF.

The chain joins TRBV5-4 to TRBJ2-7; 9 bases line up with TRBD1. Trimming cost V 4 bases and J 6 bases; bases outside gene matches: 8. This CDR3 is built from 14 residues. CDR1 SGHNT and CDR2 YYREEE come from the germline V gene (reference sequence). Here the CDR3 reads CASSIPGTGSEQYF. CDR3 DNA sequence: TGTGCCAGCAGCATCCCCGGGACAGGGTCCGAGCAGTACTTC.

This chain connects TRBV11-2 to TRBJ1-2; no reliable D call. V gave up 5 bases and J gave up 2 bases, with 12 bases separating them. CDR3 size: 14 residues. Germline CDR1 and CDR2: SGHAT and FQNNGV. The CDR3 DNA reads TGTGCCAGCAGCCCCGGACGTGAAAACTATGGCTACACCTTC. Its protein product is CASSPGRENYGYTF.

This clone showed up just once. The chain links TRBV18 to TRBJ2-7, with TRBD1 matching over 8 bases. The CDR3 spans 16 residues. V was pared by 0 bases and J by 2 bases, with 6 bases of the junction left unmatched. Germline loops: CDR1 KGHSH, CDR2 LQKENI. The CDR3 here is CASSPPGDRSAYEQYF. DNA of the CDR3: TGTGCCAGCTCACCACCGGGGGACAGGTCCGCCTACGAGCAGTACTTC.

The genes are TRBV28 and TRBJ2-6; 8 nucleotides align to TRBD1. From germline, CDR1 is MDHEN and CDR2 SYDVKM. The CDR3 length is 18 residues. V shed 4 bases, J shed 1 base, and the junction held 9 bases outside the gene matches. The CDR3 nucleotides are TGTGCCAGCAGTTCGATGCGACAGGGGTCGTCTGGGGCCAACGTCCTGACTTTC. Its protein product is CASSSMRQGSSGANVLTF.

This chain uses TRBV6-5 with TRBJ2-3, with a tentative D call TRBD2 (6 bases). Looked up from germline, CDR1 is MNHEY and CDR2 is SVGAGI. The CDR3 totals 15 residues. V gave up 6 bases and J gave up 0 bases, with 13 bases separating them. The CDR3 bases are TGTGCCAGCAGAGAATCGGGACTCAGCACAGATACGCAGTATTTT. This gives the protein CASRESGLSTDTQYF.

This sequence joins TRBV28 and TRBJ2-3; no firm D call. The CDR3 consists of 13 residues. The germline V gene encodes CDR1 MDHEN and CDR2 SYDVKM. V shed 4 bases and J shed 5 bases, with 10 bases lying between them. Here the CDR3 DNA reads TGTGCCAGCAGTTCGCTGAACCTAGATACGCAGTATTTT. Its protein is CASSSLNLDTQYF.

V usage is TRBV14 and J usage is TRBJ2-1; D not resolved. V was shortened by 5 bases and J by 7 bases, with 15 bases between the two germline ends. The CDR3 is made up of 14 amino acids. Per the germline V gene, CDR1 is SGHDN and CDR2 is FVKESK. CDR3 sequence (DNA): TGTGCCAGCAGCTACCACATTGGGAATAATGAGCAGTTCTTC. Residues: CASSYHIGNNEQFF.

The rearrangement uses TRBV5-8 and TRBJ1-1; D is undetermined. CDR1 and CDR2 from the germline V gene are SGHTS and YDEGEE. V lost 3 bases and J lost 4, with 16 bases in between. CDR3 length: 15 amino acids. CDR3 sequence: CASSYGDRGGTEAFF. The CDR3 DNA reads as TGTGCCAGCAGCTACGGTGATCGGGGAGGCACTGAAGCTTTCTTT.

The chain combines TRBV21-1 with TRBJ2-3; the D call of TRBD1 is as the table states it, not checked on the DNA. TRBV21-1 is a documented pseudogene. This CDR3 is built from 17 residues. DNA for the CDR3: TGTGCCAGCAGCAGGTTAGCGGCTAGGACAGGTGGAGATACGCAGTATTTT. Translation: CASSRLAARTGGDTQYF.

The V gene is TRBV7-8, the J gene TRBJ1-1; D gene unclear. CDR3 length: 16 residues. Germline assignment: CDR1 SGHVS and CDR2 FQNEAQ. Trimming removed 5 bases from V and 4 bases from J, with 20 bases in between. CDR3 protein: CASSESSPRVPTEAFF. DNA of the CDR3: TGTGCCAGCAGCGAATCCTCCCCCCGGGTCCCCACTGAAGCTTTCTTT.

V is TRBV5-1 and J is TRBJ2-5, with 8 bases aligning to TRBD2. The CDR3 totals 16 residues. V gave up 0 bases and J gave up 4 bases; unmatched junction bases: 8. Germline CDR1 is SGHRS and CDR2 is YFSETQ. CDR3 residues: CASSLGLPAGVETQYF. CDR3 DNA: TGCGCCAGCAGCTTGGGTCTGCCAGCGGGAGTAGAGACCCAGTACTTC.